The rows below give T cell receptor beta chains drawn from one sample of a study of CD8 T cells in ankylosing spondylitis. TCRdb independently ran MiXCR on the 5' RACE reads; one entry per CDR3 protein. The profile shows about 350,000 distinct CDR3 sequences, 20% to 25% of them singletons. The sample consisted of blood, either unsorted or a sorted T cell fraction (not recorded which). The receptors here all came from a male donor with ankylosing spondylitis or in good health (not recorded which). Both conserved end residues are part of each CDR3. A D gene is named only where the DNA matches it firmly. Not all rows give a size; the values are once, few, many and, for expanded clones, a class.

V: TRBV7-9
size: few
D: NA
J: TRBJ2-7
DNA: TGTGCCAGCAGCTTAGGACTGTTGGAGCAGTACTTC
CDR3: CASSLGLLEQYF

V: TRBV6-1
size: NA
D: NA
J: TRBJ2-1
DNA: TGTGCCAGCACCAATCTCAGGCGGGGCTCCTACAATGAGCAGTTCTTC
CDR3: CASTNLRRGSYNEQFF

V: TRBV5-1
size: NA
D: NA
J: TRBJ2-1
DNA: TGCGCCAGCAGCTTCGAACAGGGCCTACAGCGTGAGCAGTTCTTC
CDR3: CASSFEQGLQREQFF

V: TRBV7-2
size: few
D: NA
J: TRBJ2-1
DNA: TGTGCCAGCAGCCCAGGGGTCGGGGAATTCAATGAGCAGTTCTTC
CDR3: CASSPGVGEFNEQFF

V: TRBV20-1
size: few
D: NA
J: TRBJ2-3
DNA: TGCAGTGCCTCCCGGGCGGGGAGGGGGCAAGATACGCAGTATTTT
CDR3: CSASRAGRGQDTQYF

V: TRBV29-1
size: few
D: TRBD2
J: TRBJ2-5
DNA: TGCAGCGCTATATTGACTAGCGGGGGACCCCAAGAGACCCAGTACTTC
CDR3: CSAILTSGGPQETQYF

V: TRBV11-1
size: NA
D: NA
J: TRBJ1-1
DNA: TGTGCCAGCAGCTTAGAATGGGGCAGCAACACGAGGGGTTTGAACACTGAAGCTTTCTTT
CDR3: CASSLEWGSNTRGLNTEAFF

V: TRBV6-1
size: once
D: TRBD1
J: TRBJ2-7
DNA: TGTGCCAGCAGAACCCCGAGACAGGGGACATACGAGCAGTACTTC
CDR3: CASRTPRQGTYEQYF

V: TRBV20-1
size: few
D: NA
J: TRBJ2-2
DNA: TGCAGTGCTCCTAAGGACAGGAACACCGGGGAGCTGTTTTTT
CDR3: CSAPKDRNTGELFF

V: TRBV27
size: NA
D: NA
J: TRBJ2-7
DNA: TGTGCCAGCAGTTTCCTCGGCGAGCAGTACTTC
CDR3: CASSFLGEQYF

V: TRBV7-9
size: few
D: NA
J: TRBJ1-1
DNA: TGTGCCAGCAGCTCACCCCCTGAAGCTTTCTTT
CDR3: CASSSPPEAFF

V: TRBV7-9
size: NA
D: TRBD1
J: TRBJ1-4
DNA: TGTGCCAGCAGCTTAGGGACAGGGGTGTGGACTAATGAAAAACTGTTTTTT
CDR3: CASSLGTGVWTNEKLFF

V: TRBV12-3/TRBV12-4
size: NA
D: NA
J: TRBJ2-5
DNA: TGTGCCAGCAAGACGGGTCTCGGAGAGACCCAGTACTTC
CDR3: CASKTGLGETQYF

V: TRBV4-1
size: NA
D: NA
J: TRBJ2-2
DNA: TGCGCCAGCCGCGCCGCCGGGGAGCTGTTTTTT
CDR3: CASRAAGELFF

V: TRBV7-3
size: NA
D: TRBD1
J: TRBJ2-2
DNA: TGTGCCAGCAGCCTAACAGGGGTGGCCGGGGAGCTGTTTTTT
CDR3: CASSLTGVAGELFF

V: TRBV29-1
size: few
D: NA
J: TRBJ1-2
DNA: TGCAGCGTTGAGGCCAGTAACTATGGCTACACCTTC
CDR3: CSVEASNYGYTF

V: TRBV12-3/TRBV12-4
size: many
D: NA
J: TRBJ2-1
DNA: TGTGCCAGCAGCACAAATTCCTATGAGCAGTTCTTC
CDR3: CASSTNSYEQFF

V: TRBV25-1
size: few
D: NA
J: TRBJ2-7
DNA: TGTGCCAGCAGTGAACAGGGTGCCGAGCAGTACTTC
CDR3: CASSEQGAEQYF

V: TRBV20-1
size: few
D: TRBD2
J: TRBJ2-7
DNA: TGCAGTGCTCCCCTCGGTGCCGGGGGGGAGCAGTACTTC
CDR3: CSAPLGAGGEQYF

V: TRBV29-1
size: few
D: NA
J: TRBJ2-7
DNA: TGCAGCGTTGTTGGGGGCCTAACTAGCGATCAACCCTACGAGCAGTACTTC
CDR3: CSVVGGLTSDQPYEQYF

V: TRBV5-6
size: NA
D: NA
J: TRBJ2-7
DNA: TGTGCCAGCAGCCTGGTTGGGGTGAGCTCCTACGAGCAGTACTTC
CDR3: CASSLVGVSSYEQYF

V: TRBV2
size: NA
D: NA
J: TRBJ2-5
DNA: TGTGCCAGCAGTGAAGTCGGCGAAGAGACCCAGTACTTC
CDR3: CASSEVGEETQYF

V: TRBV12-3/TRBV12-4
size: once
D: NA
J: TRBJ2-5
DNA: TGTGCCAGCACTAACCTAGCGTTGGAGACCCAGTACTTC
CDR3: CASTNLALETQYF

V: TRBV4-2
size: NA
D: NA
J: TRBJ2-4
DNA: TGTGCCAGCAGCCAATTGCCTCAGACGGAGAGTGGCATTCAGTACTTC
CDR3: CASSQLPQTESGIQYF

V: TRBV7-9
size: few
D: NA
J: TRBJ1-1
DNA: TGTGCCAGCAGCTTAGCGCTTCTCGGCAGGTTGGCTGAAGCTTTCTTT
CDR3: CASSLALLGRLAEAFF

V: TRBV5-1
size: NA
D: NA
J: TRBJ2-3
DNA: TGCGCCAGCAGCTTGGAGGGGGTGGCAGGAGCGACAGATACGCAGTATTTT
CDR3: CASSLEGVAGATDTQYF

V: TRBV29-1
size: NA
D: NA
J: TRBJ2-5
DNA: TGCAGCGTTGCCCCCACTATACAAGAGACCCAGTACTTC
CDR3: CSVAPTIQETQYF

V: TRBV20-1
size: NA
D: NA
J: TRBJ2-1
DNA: TGCAGTGCTACGTGGTGGGGGGACTCCTACAATGAGCAGTTCTTC
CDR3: CSATWWGDSYNEQFF

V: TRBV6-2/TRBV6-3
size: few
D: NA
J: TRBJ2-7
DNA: TGTGCCAGCAGAACCTTCCCCGGTCTCAGCTCCTACGAGCAGTACTTC
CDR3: CASRTFPGLSSYEQYF

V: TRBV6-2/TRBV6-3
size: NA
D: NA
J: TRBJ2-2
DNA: TGTGCCAGCACACCCTGGGGGGGCCCGAACACCGGGGAGCTGTTTTTT
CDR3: CASTPWGGPNTGELFF

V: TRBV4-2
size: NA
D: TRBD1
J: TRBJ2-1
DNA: TGTGCCAGCAGCCCCCCCCACGGACAGGGGGCTTACGAGCAGTTCTTC
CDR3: CASSPPHGQGAYEQFF

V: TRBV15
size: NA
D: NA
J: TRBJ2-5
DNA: TGTGCCACCAGCAGAAGTCGGGCGGCCAGCCAGGGGACCCAGTACTTC
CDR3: CATSRSRAASQGTQYF

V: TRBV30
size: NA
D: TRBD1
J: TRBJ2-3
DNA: TGTGCCTGGAGCGGACAGGGCACAGATACGCAGTATTTT
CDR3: CAWSGQGTDTQYF

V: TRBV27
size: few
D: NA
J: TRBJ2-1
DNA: TGTGCCAGCAGTCACGAGGGACCTTACAATGAGCAGTTCTTC
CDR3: CASSHEGPYNEQFF

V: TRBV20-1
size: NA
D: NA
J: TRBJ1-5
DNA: TGCAGTGCTAGAGATCCGGGGCGGCCGGGCCAGCATTTT
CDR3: CSARDPGRPGQHF

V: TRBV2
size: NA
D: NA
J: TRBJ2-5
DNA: TGTGCCAGCACCGTGAAGGGGACACCGTACCAAGAGACCCAGTACTTC
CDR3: CASTVKGTPYQETQYF

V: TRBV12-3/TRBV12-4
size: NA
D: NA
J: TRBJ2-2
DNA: TGTGCCAGCAGTTCCCCACGAGGTAGCTCCACCGGGGAGCTGTTTTTT
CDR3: CASSSPRGSSTGELFF

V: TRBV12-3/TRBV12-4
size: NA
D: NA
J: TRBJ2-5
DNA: TGTGCCAGCAGTTCAGCGGACCGACGCCGGGAGACCCAGTACTTC
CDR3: CASSSADRRRETQYF

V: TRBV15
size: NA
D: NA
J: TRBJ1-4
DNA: TGTGCCACCAGTACAGAGTCGGGCCATGAAAAACTGTTTTTT
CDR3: CATSTESGHEKLFF

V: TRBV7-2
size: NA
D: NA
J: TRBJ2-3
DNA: TGTGCCAGCAGCTTAATGAGCACAGAACTCACAGATACGCAGTATTTT
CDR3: CASSLMSTELTDTQYF

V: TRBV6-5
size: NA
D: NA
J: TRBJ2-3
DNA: TGTGCCAGCAGTTATGGTCCTGGGTTAACAGATACGCAGTATTTT
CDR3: CASSYGPGLTDTQYF

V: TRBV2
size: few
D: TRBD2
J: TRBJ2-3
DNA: TGTGCCAGCAGTGGACAGATCCTAGCGGGGCCTACCACAGATACGCAGTATTTT
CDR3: CASSGQILAGPTTDTQYF

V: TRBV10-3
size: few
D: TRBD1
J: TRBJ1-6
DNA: TGTGCCATCAGTGAGCCCGAACAGGGGCCCTATAATTCACCCCTCCACTTT
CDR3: CAISEPEQGPYNSPLHF

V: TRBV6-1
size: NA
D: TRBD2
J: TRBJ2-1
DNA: TGTGCCAGCACCCTTAGCGGGGATTACAATGAGCAGTTCTTC
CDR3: CASTLSGDYNEQFF

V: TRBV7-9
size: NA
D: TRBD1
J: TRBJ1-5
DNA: TGTGCCAGCAGCTCAGGGGGAATCAGCAATCAGCCCCAGCATTTT
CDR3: CASSSGGISNQPQHF

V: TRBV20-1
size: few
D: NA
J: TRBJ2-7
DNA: TGCAGTGCTCAGGACAGACCCACCTACGAGCAGTACTTC
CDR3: CSAQDRPTYEQYF

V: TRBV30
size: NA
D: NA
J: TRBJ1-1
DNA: TGTGCCTGGAGTTTGGGAGTTAAAGCTTTCTTT
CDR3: CAWSLGVKAFF

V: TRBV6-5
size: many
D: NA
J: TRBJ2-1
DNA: TGTGCCAGCAGTTACTCGAACGAGCAGTTCTTC
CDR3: CASSYSNEQFF

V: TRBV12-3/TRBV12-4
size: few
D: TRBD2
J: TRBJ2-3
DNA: TGTGCCAGCAGTTTAACCCAGGGACTAGCGGGGGGGGAGTTCACAGATACGCAGTATTTT
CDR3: CASSLTQGLAGGEFTDTQYF

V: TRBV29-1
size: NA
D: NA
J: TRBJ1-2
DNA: TGCAGCGTTGATCGGCAGTACTATGGCTACACCTTC
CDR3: CSVDRQYYGYTF

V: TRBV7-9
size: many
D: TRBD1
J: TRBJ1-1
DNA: TGTGCCAGCAGCTTAGGACAGGGATTGAACACTGAAGCTTTCTTT
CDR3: CASSLGQGLNTEAFF

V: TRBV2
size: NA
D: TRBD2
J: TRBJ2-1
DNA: TGTGCCAGCAGTGTGAGCCGGCCAGGGAGCGGGGGGGCCCACAATGAGCAGTTCTTC
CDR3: CASSVSRPGSGGAHNEQFF

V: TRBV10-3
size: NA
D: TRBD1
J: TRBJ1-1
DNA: TGTGCCATCAGTGTAGGGACAGGGCTTGAAGCTTTCTTT
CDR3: CAISVGTGLEAFF

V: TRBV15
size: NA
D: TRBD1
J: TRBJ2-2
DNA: TGTGCCACCAGCAGACCCTCGACAGGGAAATACACCGGGGAGCTGTTTTTT
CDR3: CATSRPSTGKYTGELFF

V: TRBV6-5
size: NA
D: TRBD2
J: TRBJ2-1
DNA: TGTGCCAGCAGTTACTCGATTCGCGTCGGGGGGGTCTCCTACAATGAGCAGTTCTTC
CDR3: CASSYSIRVGGVSYNEQFF

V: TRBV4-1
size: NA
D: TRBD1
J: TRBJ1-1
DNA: TGCGTCAGCAGGGCGACAGGGGCCACTGAAGCTTTCTTT
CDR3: CVSRATGATEAFF

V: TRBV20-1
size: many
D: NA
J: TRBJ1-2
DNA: TGCAGTGCTACGGACAGTACTAACTATGGCTACACCTTC
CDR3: CSATDSTNYGYTF

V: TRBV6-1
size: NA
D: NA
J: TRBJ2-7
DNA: TGTGCCAGCAGTCTTGGACAGAGGAGCTCCTACGAGCAGTACTTC
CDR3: CASSLGQRSSYEQYF

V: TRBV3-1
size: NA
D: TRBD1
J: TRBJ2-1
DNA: TGTGCCAGCAGCCGCGGGGACAGGGGAGTCAATGAGCAGTTCTTC
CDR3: CASSRGDRGVNEQFF

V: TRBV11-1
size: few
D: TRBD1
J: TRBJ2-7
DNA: TGTGCCAGCAGCTTACCGGGGACAGGGGGCCTTCCCTCCTACGAGCAGTACTTC
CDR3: CASSLPGTGGLPSYEQYF